The present T cell receptor beta chain was sequenced within a study of blood T cell repertoires in COVID-19. Study-wide context: Collection of acute and convalescent COVID-19 samples took place in the United States, Italy and Spain. T cells, B-cell-depleted T cells, or PBMCs supplied cDNA or gDNA.

Source study methods: Quantification of nucleated cells was approximated via reference gene primer amplification. The repertoire was sequenced with immunoSEQ multiplex PCR; TCRdb's copy has only in-frame clones and lacks some. V, J and clone size are taken as reported in that table, and D and trimming were inferred from the DNA itself. The sample records under 350,000 clones, about four fifths being singletons. Between the trimmed V and J ends, which lost 5 bases and 2 bases, there was a span of 12 bases. Looked up from germline, CDR1 is MNHEY and CDR2 is SVGEGT. The CDR3 loop spans 14 amino acids. The sequence was obtained from a woman in her 50s who had recovered from COVID-19. The rearrangement joins TRBV6-2 or TRBV6-3 to TRBJ1-1, with D possibly TRBD1 on 5 matching bases. Sample: peripheral blood. Here the CDR3 reads CASSTSTGNTEAFF. The CDR3 DNA follows: TGTGCCAGCAGTACTAGCACAGGTAACACTGAAGCTTTCTTT.